The text below deals with one T cell receptor beta chain. The antigen remains unidentified. CD8 cells regarded as naive lacked CD45RO, were positively chosen for CCR7, and omitted terminally differentiated effector memory CD45RA+ cells. Participating donors were healthy, HIV-negative adults free of recent acute infections or vaccinations. With V trimmed by 4 bases and J by 2 bases, 3 bases remained unmatched. Germline V lookup: CDR1 SGHDT, CDR2 YYEEEE. This CDR3 is 13 amino acids long. The data stem from a study of shared clonotypes between healthy human individuals. The overall study: Sampling drew on donors who were a couple of women and a few men aged 18 to 49.

The test was conducted at deep level. The data were produced by immunoSEQ multiplex PCR, yet TCRdb's version contains in-frame clones alone and is incomplete. The sample records roughly 810,000 clones, 95% to 97% being singletons. Overall study results and limits: Approximately 4.6% of naive CD4 clonotypes were common to four donors.

The receptor was derived from a man younger than 45 in good health. The J gene is TRBJ2-7, the V gene TRBV5-6, with TRBD1 matching over 7 bases. Specimen: naive CD8+ T cells sorted from blood. The CDR3 sequence is CASSVGTAYEQYF. The DNA for the CDR3 is TGTGCCAGCAGCGTCGGGACAGCCTACGAGCAGTACTTC.